This is a list of T cell receptor beta chains from one sample in a study of T cell repertoires in cytomegalovirus infection. TCRdb re-analysed the reads in MiXCR, keeping a single row per CDR3 protein. Found here are around 240,000 distinct CDR3 sequences, over 20% of them singletons; the top ten hold approximately 18%. Input material: CD8+ T cells from PBMCs. The receptors were gathered from a human donor in good health (CMV status not recorded). Some clones in this sample may be carry-over from other donors' samples. CDR3s include the opening cysteine and the closing phenylalanine or tryptophan. The D gene is left open where the match is weak. Clone sizes are given selectively: once, few, many, or a class where the clone is expanded.

v_call	j_call	d_call	clone_size	cdr3_aa
TRBV9	TRBJ1-2	NA	few	CASSVGLHSDYTF
TRBV7-7	TRBJ2-1	NA	many	CASSPGSRLAGAYNEQFF
TRBV7-6	TRBJ2-2	NA	many	CASKGNGELFF
TRBV29-1	TRBJ1-2	TRBD1	few	CSVELGGDRANYGYTF
TRBV7-8	TRBJ2-7	NA	many	CASSLEPTGSYEQYF
TRBV6-5	TRBJ1-6	TRBD1	NA	CASSSEGALNSPLHF
TRBV6-6	TRBJ1-4	NA	many	CASTPFYGEKLFF
TRBV14	TRBJ1-1	NA	NA	CASSQAPLNTEAFF
TRBV7-2	TRBJ2-3	NA	few	CASSLWRRSTDTQYF
TRBV6-5	TRBJ1-2	NA	many	CASSYMGVSGYTF
TRBV28	TRBJ2-1	NA	many	CASSLSWGFKSHEQFF
TRBV5-3	TRBJ2-1	TRBD2	NA	CASSLVALAGNEQFF
TRBV29-1	TRBJ2-3	NA	many	CSVALFQSSTDTQYF
TRBV7-2	TRBJ1-6	NA	many	CASSLYQGSGSPLHF
TRBV12-3/TRBV12-4	TRBJ1-5	TRBD1	NA	CASSLVQGAQQPQHF
TRBV20-1	TRBJ2-3	NA	NA	CSANEGYRTDTQYF
TRBV3-1	TRBJ2-7	NA	NA	CASSQGDLTYEQYF
TRBV20-1	TRBJ2-2	NA	NA	CSARLVSHTGELFF
TRBV24-1	TRBJ2-3	TRBD2	NA	CATSHGLAGDTDTQYF
TRBV5-1	TRBJ1-1	TRBD1	few	CASSSFDRGTEAFF
TRBV28	TRBJ1-6	NA	NA	CASNPGGWSSPLHF
TRBV11-2	TRBJ2-2	NA	NA	CASSSLLGSGTGELFF
TRBV7-6	TRBJ2-1	TRBD2	many	CASSFRIAGYSSYNEQFF
TRBV29-1	TRBJ1-1	NA	NA	CSVSEGSFVAFF
TRBV29-1	TRBJ2-2	NA	NA	CSVEDMRTGELFF
TRBV11-2	TRBJ2-3	NA	few	CASSYDLALGTDTQYF
TRBV29-1	TRBJ2-1	NA	NA	CSVEAGTPNEQFF
TRBV28	TRBJ1-4	NA	once	CASSPFNEKLFF
TRBV15	TRBJ2-4	TRBD2	few	CATSRDTSGGIKNIQYF
TRBV6-5	TRBJ2-5	TRBD2	NA	CASSFSGTSGGRQWAQYF
TRBV2	TRBJ1-5	NA	few	CASSEGTGNQPQHF
TRBV20-1	TRBJ2-7	NA	NA	CSARHINSYEQYF
TRBV28	TRBJ1-4	NA	few	CASSFLTDAEKLFF
TRBV2	TRBJ2-6	TRBD1	NA	CASRDRVVGANVLTF
TRBV7-2	TRBJ2-7	NA	NA	CASSLEYGLAYEQYF
TRBV12-3/TRBV12-4	TRBJ1-5	NA	many	CASSLVHSNQPQHF
TRBV7-9	TRBJ1-1	NA	NA	CASSFTISDTEAFF
TRBV7-6	TRBJ2-1	TRBD1	many	CASSLEPGQGSYNEQFF
TRBV12-3/TRBV12-4	TRBJ2-4	NA	few	CASSDPTGKNIQYF
TRBV7-6	TRBJ1-1	NA	few	CASRRPNTEAFF
TRBV6-6	TRBJ1-3	TRBD1	NA	CASSPQGARGNTIYF